This T cell receptor (beta chain) appears in the sequencing data of a study of CD8+CD57+ T cells in acquired aplastic anemia. Study information: Healthy donors had, on average, approximately 9.9 million reads for their CD4+ cells.

Per the germline V gene, CDR1 is SGHDN and CDR2 is FVKESK. V was clipped by 4 bases and J by 7 bases, with 11 bases between them. This CDR3 has 14 amino acids. The study profiled TCR beta VDJ and CDR3 using genomic DNA as template. MiXCR, run by TCRdb on the reads, gives a single entry per CDR3 protein. The repertoire includes some 220,000 distinct CDR3 sequences, almost 35% of them detected once, and 0.9% to 1.2% sits in the top ten. Study outcomes and limitations: Statistical testing detected no significant gap in CD8+ Simpson's diversity between patients and controls. Researchers report that about 28 CD8+ CDR3 sequences appeared in both patients and controls.

This clonotype was seen many times. Its antigen remains unknown. The TCR originated in a human donor in good health, serving as a control. The chain joins TRBV14 to TRBJ1-6; weak D call: TRBD1 (6 bases). Sequenced material: sorted CD4+, CD8+, or CD8+CD57+ T cells (not recorded which) from PBMCs. This chain's CDR3 is CASSRQVVNSPLHF. CDR3 nucleotide sequence: TGTGCCAGCAGCCGACAGGTCGTGAATTCACCCCTCCACTTT.